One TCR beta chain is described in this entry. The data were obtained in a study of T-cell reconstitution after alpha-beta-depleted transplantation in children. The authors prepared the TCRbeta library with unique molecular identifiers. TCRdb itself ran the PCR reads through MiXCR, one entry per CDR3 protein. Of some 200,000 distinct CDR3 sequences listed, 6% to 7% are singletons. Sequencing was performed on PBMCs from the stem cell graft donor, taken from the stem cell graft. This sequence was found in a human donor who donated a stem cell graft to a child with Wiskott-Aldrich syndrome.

CDR3 DNA sequence: TGTGCCAGTAACCCGATGGGGGAAGTTCAGCCCCAGCATTTT. Its protein product is CASNPMGEVQPQHF. The chain couples TRBV19 to TRBJ1-5; D is perhaps TRBD1 (5 bases). Trimming removed 7 bases at V and 6 bases at J, with 16 bases between. CDR1 is LNHDA, CDR2 SQIVND, per germline (reference sequence). The CDR3 consists of 14 residues. Based on the CDR3 plus reference TRBV19 and TRBJ1-5, the full variable domain is DGGITQSPKYLFRKEGQNVTLSCEQNLNHDAMYWYRQDPGQGLRLIYYSQIVNDFQKGDIAEGYSVSREKKESFPLTVTSAQKNPTAFYLCASNPMGEVQPQHFGDGTRLSIL.